The next 10 T cell receptor beta chains were all read from a single sample in a study of blood T cell repertoires in COVID-19. Sequencing was performed with immunoSEQ multiplex PCR; in TCRdb, only in-frame clones are kept and a portion is missing. The sample lists under 350,000 clones; approximately 86% were seen once. Specimen: PBMCs or T cells enriched from blood (not recorded which). The receptors derive from a woman younger than 35 who had recovered from COVID-19.

The chain joins TRBV6-2 or TRBV6-3 to TRBJ1-2; TRBD1 aligns across 8 bases. The CDR3 has 15 residues. The V gene end was trimmed by 6 bases and the J gene end by 1 base; junction bases not matched to a gene: 7. The V gene's germline CDR1 is MNHEY and CDR2 SVGEGT. CDR3 nucleotides: TGTGCCAGCAGCCACAGGGGGATCGTTAACTATGGCTACACCTTC. Translation gives CASSHRGIVNYGYTF.

V gene TRBV28 combines with J gene TRBJ2-3; D is possibly TRBD1 (5 bases). Germline V gives CDR1 MDHEN, CDR2 SYDVKM. V was pared by 3 bases and J by 0 bases, with 16 bases between. The CDR3 runs 17 residues. CDR3 DNA: TGTGCCAGCAGTTTGCCCCTGGCAGGGCTTAGCACAGATACGCAGTATTTT. Translated, it gives CASSLPLAGLSTDTQYF.

This chain uses TRBV27 with TRBJ2-7; 10 bases fit TRBD1. From germline, CDR1 is MNHEY and CDR2 SMNVEV (reference sequence). The CDR3 length is 16 residues. J lost 0 bases, V lost 2 bases, and 4 bases had no gene match. The CDR3 sequence is CASSLDGTGVSYEQYF. CDR3 coding DNA: TGTGCCAGCAGTTTAGACGGGACAGGGGTCTCCTACGAGCAGTACTTC.

The V call is TRBV29-1, the J call TRBJ2-1; possibly TRBD2 for D (6 bases). Germline V CDR1 and CDR2: SQVTM, ANQGSEA. The CDR3 spans 15 residues. The V and J ends lost 6 bases and 2 bases respectively, with 17 bases between them. The CDR3 DNA is TGCAGCGTCGGCCCCCGGGACTCAACCTACAATGAGCAGTTCTTC. The encoded protein is CSVGPRDSTYNEQFF.

CDR3 sequence: CATTAWTLTYNEQFF. CDR3 nucleotide sequence: TGTGCCACCACCGCATGGACACTCACCTACAATGAGCAGTTCTTC. J is TRBJ2-1 and V is TRBV15, with TRBD1 as a possible D gene (5 bases). This CDR3 spans 15 amino acids. The germline V gene encodes CDR1 LNHNV and CDR2 YYDKDF (reference sequence). Trimming took off 7 bases at V and 2 bases at J, with 15 bases between the two ends.

This clone was observed once. The chain is built from TRBV5-1 and TRBJ2-2, with 7 bases lining up with TRBD1. CDR3 length: 17 amino acids. The trim removed 0 bases at V and 1 base at J, leaving 6 bases unmatched. Looked up from germline, CDR1 is SGHRS and CDR2 is YFSETQ. The CDR3 DNA sequence: TGCGCCAGCAGCTTGGTCCACGGGACAGAGAACACCGGGGAGCTGTTTTTT. It yields the protein CASSLVHGTENTGELFF. Drawing the rest from reference TRBV5-1 and TRBJ2-2, the complete variable domain is KAGVTQTPRYLIKTRGQQVTLSCSPISGHRSVSWYQQTPGQGLQFLFEYFSETQRNKGNFPGRFSGRQFSNSRSEMNVSTLELGDSALYLCASSLVHGTENTGELFFGEGSRLTVL.

The genes are TRBV25-1 and TRBJ2-7; D ambiguous. The germline CDR1 and CDR2 sequences are MGHDK and SYGVNS. This CDR3 spans 15 amino acids. V lost 6 bases and J lost 1, with 16 bases in between. CDR3 in DNA: TGTGCCAGCAGAATCCCCACGCACTATTCCTACGAGCAGTACTTC. Its protein is CASRIPTHYSYEQYF.

This chain connects TRBV18 to TRBJ1-3; 7 nucleotides line up with TRBD1. The CDR3 consists of 16 residues. With 6 bases clipped from V and 4 bases from J, the junction kept 12 bases outside the gene matches. Germline CDR1 is KGHSH and CDR2 is LQKENI. In DNA, the CDR3 is TGTGCCAGCTCGATGATAGACAGGGTTGGAGGAAACACCATATATTTT. The encoded protein is CASSMIDRVGGNTIYF.

The chain couples TRBV10-3 to TRBJ2-2; TRBD1 agrees at 8 bases. The CDR3 sequence is 16 residues long. CDR1 ENHRY and CDR2 SYGVKD come from the germline V gene. After removal of 4 bases from V and 5 bases from J, the junction contained 9 bases not matched to a gene. CDR3 protein: CAISGTGSSRTGELFF. The CDR3 region has the DNA TGTGCCATCAGTGGGACAGGGTCTTCTCGTACCGGGGAGCTGTTTTTT.

CDR3 loop: CASSPDREAGYEQYF. The CDR3 nucleotides are TGTGCCAGCAGTCCGGACAGGGAGGCGGGTTACGAGCAGTACTTC. The chain uses TRBV28 and TRBJ2-7, with 8 bases matching TRBD1. J lost 4 bases, V lost 5 bases, and 10 bases had no gene match. The CDR3 has 15 residues. Germline V gene lookup returns CDR1 MDHEN and CDR2 SYDVKM.